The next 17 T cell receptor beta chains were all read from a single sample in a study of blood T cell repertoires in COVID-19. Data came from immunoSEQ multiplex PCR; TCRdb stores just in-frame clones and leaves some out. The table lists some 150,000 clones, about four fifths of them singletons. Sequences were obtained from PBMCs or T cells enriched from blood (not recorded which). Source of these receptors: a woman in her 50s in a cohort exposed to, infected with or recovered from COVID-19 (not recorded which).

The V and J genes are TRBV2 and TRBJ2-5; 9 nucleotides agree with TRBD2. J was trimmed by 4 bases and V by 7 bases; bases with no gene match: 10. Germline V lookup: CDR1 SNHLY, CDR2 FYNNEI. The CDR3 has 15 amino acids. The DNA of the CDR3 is TGTGCCAGCAACTCGATAGCGGGAGTCGGAGAGACCCAGTACTTC. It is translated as CASNSIAGVGETQYF.

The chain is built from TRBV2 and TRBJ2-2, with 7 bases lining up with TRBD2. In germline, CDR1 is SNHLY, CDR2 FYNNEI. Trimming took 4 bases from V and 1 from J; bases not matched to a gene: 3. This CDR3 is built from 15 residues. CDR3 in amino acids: CASSGEGRNTGELFF. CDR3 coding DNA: TGTGCCAGCAGTGGGGAGGGTAGGAACACCGGGGAGCTGTTTTTT.

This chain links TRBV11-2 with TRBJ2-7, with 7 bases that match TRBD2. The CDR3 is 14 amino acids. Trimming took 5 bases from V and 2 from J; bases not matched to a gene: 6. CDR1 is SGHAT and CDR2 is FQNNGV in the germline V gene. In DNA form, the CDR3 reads TGTGCCAGCAGCACTGGACTAGAGACCTACGAGCAGTACTTC. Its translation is CASSTGLETYEQYF.

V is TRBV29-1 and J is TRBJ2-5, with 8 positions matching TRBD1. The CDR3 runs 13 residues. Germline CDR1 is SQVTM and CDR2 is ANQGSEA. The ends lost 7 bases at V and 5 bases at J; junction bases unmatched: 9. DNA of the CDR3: TGCAGCGCCCAAGACCGGACAGGGGAGACCCAGTACTTC. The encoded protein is CSAQDRTGETQYF.

The CDR3 protein is CASSYSPLGGGFEETQYF. DNA of the CDR3: TGTGCCAGCAGTTACTCCCCTCTGGGCGGGGGGTTCGAAGAGACCCAGTACTTC. The chain has TRBV6-2 or TRBV6-3 and TRBJ2-5; the match to TRBD2 covers 8 bases. Trimming cost V 0 bases and J 3 bases; bases outside gene matches: 12. Germline loops: CDR1 MNHEY, CDR2 SVGEGT. This CDR3 region has 18 residues.

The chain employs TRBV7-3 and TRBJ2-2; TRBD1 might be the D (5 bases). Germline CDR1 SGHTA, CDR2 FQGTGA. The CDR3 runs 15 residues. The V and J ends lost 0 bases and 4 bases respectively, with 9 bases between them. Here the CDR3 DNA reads TGTGCCAGCAGCTTAACGCCTAGGGGCACCGGGGAGCTGTTTTTT. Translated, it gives CASSLTPRGTGELFF. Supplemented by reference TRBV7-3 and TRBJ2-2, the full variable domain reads GAGVSQTPSNKVTEKGKYVELRCDPISGHTALYWYRQSLGQGPEFLIYFQGTGAADDSGLPNDRFFAVRPEGSVSTLKIQRTERGDSAVYLCASSLTPRGTGELFFGEGSRLTVL.

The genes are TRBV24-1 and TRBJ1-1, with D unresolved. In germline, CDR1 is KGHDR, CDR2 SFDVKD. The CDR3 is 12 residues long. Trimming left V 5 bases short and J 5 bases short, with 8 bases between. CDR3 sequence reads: CATSVAGTEAFF. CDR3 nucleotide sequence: TGTGCCACCAGTGTCGCGGGAACTGAAGCTTTCTTT.

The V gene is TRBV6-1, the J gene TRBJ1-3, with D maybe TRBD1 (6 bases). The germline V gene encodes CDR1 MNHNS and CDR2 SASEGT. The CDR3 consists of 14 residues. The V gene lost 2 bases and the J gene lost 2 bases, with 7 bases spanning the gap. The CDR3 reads CASSEWTAGNTIYF. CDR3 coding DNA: TGTGCCAGCAGTGAATGGACAGCTGGAAACACCATATATTTT.

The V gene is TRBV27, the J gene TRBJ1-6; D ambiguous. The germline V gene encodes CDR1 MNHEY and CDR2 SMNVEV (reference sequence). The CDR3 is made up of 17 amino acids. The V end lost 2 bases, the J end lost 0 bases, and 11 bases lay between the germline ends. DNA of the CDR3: TGTGCCAGCAGTTTAAGAGGGTTGAGCTCCTATAATTCACCCCTCCACTTT. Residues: CASSLRGLSSYNSPLHF.

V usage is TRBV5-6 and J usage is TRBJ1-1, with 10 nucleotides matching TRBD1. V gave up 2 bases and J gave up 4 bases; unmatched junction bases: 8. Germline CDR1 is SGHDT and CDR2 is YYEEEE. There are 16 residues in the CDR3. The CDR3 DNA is TGTGCCAGCAGCTTACCGGACCGGACAGGGGGCACTGAAGCTTTCTTT. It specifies CASSLPDRTGGTEAFF.

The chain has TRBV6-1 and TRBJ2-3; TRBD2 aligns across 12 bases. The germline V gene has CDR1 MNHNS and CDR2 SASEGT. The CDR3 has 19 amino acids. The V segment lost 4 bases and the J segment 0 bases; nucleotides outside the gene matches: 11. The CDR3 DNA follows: TGTGCCAGCAGTGCGAACCTAGCGGGGGGGCTTATTAGCACAGATACGCAGTATTTT. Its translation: CASSANLAGGLISTDTQYF.

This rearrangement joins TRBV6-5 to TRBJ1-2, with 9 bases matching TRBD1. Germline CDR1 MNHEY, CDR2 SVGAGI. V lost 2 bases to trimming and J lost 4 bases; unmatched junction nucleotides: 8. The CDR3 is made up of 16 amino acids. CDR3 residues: CASSYRWTGEIYGYTF. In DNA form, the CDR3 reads TGTGCCAGCAGTTACCGTTGGACAGGGGAAATCTATGGCTACACCTTC.

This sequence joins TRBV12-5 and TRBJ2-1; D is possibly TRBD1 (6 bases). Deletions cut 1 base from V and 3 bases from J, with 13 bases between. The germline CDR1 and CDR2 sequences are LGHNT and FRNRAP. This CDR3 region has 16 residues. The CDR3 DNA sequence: TGTGCTAGTGGTTTGGGTTACGTAGGGGGCTACAATGAGCAGTTCTTC. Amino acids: CASGLGYVGGYNEQFF.

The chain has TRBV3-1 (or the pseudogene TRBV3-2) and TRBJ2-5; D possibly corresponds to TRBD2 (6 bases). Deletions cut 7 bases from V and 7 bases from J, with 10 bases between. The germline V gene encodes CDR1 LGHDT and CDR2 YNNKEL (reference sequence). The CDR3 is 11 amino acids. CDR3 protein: CASTGVVTQYF. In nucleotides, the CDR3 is TGTGCCAGCACGGGGGTTGTGACCCAGTACTTC.

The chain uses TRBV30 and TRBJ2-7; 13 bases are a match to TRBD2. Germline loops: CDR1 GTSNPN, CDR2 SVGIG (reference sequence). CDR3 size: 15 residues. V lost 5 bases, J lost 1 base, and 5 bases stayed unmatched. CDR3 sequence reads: CAWGLAGEISYEQYF. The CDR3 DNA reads TGTGCCTGGGGACTAGCGGGAGAAATATCCTACGAGCAGTACTTC. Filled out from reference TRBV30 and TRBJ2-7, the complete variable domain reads SQTIHQWPATLVQPVGSPLSLECTVEGTSNPNLYWYRQAAGRGLQLLFYSVGIGQISSEVPQNLSASRPQDRQFILSSKKLLLSDSGFYLCAWGLAGEISYEQYFGPGTRLTVT.

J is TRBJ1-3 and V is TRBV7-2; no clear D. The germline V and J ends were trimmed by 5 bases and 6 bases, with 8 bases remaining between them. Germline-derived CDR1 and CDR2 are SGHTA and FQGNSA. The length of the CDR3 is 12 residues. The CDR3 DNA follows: TGTGCCAGCAGCCTCCCTAAAAACACCATATATTTT. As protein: CASSLPKNTIYF.

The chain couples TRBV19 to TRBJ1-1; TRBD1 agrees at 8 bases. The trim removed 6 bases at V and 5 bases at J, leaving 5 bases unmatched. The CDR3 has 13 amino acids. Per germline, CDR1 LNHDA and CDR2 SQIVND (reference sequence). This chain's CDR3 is CASSRDRQTEAFF. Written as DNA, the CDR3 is TGTGCCAGTAGCCGGGACAGGCAGACTGAAGCTTTCTTT.